The TCR beta chain described here comes from a study of post-analysis software for immune sequencing data. Study-level findings and limits: The five TRBV segments detected at higher frequency in patients than in controls included TRBV5-6, TRBV5-1 and TRBV20-1.

The V segment lost 4 bases and the J segment 4 bases; nucleotides outside the gene matches: 0. The length of the CDR3 is 12 residues. Germline lookup yields CDR1 KGHSH and CDR2 LQKENI. Carried by the TCR beta cDNA libraries were unique molecular identifiers. One entry per CDR3 protein results from TCRdb running MiXCR on the PCR reads. This table holds about 200,000 distinct CDR3 sequences, 25% to 35% found once. This clonotype was recorded many times. Its antigen is not identified. This chain uses TRBV18 with TRBJ2-5; 7 nucleotides match TRBD2. Sequencing was done on a sample of blood. The sequence derives from a girl under 18 with multiple sclerosis. Written as DNA, the CDR3 is TGTGCCAGCTCACGGGGGGGAGAGACCCAGTACTTC. Translation gives CASSRGGETQYF.